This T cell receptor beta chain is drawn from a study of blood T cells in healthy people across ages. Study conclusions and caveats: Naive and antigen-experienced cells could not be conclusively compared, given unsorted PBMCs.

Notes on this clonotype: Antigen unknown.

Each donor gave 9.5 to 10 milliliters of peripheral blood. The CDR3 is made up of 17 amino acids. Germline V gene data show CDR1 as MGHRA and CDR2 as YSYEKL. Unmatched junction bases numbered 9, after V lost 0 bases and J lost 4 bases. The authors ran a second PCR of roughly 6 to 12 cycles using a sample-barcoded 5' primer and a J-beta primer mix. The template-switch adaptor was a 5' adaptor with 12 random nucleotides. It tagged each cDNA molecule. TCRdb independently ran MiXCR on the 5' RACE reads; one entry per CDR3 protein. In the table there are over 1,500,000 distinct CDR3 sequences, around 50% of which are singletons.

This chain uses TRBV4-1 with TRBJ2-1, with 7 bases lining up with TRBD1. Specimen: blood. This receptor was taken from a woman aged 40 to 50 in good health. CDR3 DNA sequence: TGCGCCAGCAGCCAAGAGGGGTTCGGGACAGTGTACAATGAGCAGTTCTTC. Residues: CASSQEGFGTVYNEQFF.